Below, 27 T cell receptor beta chains from the same sample are listed, as sequenced in a study of T-cell memory formation after mild COVID-19. TCRdb re-called the 5' RACE reads with MiXCR, one entry per CDR3 protein. The repertoire holds 400,000 to 500,000 distinct CDR3 sequences, with 20% as singletons. Sample: PBMCs or a T cell subset sorted from them (not recorded which). These receptors came from an adult woman who had mild COVID-19 (a few samples of this study predate the infection). Cell type and time point are not known.

The V gene is TRBV7-3, the J gene TRBJ2-1, with 10 bases matching TRBD2. This CDR3 is built from 15 residues. V was clipped by 5 bases and J by 8 bases; unmatched bases: 9. Germline CDR1 is SGHTA and CDR2 is FQGTGA. Here the CDR3 reads CASSPVLAGGDEQFF. Written as DNA, the CDR3 is TGTGCCAGCAGCCCCGTTTTAGCGGGGGGAGATGAGCAGTTCTTC.

The chain recombines TRBV11-3 with TRBJ2-2; no definite D call. V lost 5 bases and J lost 3, with 7 bases in between. The germline V gene has CDR1 SGHNT and CDR2 YENEEA. The CDR3 loop spans 13 amino acids. The CDR3 nucleotides read TGTGCCAGCAGCCGAGACTACACCGGGGAGCTGTTTTTT. Its translation is CASSRDYTGELFF.

The chain recombines TRBV7-6 with TRBJ2-2; D unresolved. This CDR3 spans 14 amino acids. V was pared by 6 bases and J by 5 bases, with 13 bases between. Germline loops: CDR1 SGHVS, CDR2 FNYEAQ. The CDR3 region has the DNA TGTGCCAGCAGACCTACAATCCTTACCGGGGAGCTGTTTTTT. Translating gives CASRPTILTGELFF. Together with reference TRBV7-6 and TRBJ2-2, the CDR3 gives the full variable domain: GAGVSQSPRYKVTKRGQDVALRCDPISGHVSLYWYRQALGQGPEFLTYFNYEAQQDKSGLPNDRFSAERPEGSISTLTIQRTEQRDSAMYRCASRPTILTGELFFGEGSRLTVL.

This chain links TRBV14 with TRBJ2-7, with 7 bases matching TRBD1. The V segment lost 0 bases and the J segment 0 bases; nucleotides outside the gene matches: 8. The germline gives CDR1 SGHDN, CDR2 FVKESK. The CDR3 has 17 amino acids. The CDR3 sequence is CASSQEVWDRVSYEQYF. The CDR3 nucleotides read TGTGCCAGCAGCCAAGAGGTCTGGGACAGAGTCTCCTACGAGCAGTACTTC. Complete variable domain (other parts from reference TRBV14 and TRBJ2-7): EAGVTQFPSHSVIEKGQTVTLRCDPISGHDNLYWYRRVMGKEIKFLLHFVKESKQDESGMPNNRFLAERTGGTYSTLKVQPAELEDSGVYFCASSQEVWDRVSYEQYFGPGTRLTVT.

This CDR3 reads CAWSVVSEAFF. The DNA for the CDR3 is TGTGCCTGGAGTGTCGTGAGTGAAGCTTTCTTT. V gene TRBV30 combines with J gene TRBJ1-1; the D is unclear. Germline lookup yields CDR1 GTSNPN and CDR2 SVGIG (reference sequence). CDR3 size: 11 residues. The V and J ends lost 0 bases and 7 bases respectively, with 6 bases between them.

The genes are TRBV18 and TRBJ1-1, with D maybe TRBD1 (6 bases). The V end was cut by 6 bases, the J end by 8 bases, with 25 bases between. Germline V CDR1 and CDR2: KGHSH, LQKENI. CDR3 length equals 16 residues. This chain's CDR3 is CASSLTTGTRTWEAFF. The CDR3 nucleotides read TGTGCCAGCTCCCTAACTACCGGGACAAGGACCTGGGAAGCTTTCTTT.

This clonotype has a handful of counts. The junction does not match germline at one end; this may be a read error. The chain carries TRBV7-8 and TRBJ2-7; D perhaps matches TRBD1 (6 bases). The CDR3 runs to 14 residues. Germline CDR1 reads SGHVS; CDR2 reads FQNEAQ. The CDR3 loop reads CASSHPGHSFEQYF. CDR3 nucleotide sequence: TGTGCCAGCAGCCACCCGGGACATTCCTTCGAGCAGTACTTC.

This clonotype was seen a few times. J is TRBJ2-3 and V is TRBV20-1; 9 bases match TRBD2. V lost 1 base to trimming and J lost 2 bases; unmatched junction nucleotides: 4. CDR1 and CDR2 (germline): DFQATT, SNEGSKA (reference sequence). The CDR3 is 15 residues long. The CDR3, as DNA: TGCAGTGCTAGAGTTAGCGGGAGATCCACAGATACGCAGTATTTT. Its protein is CSARVSGRSTDTQYF.

The gene calls are TRBV9 and TRBJ2-3, with TRBD1 identical over 9 bases. The CDR3 totals 16 residues. J gave up 3 bases and V 5 bases, and 10 bases lay outside the gene matches. The germline CDR1 and CDR2 sequences are SGDLS and YYNGEE. In DNA, the CDR3 is TGTGCCAGCAGTTACAGGGGGCAAAAAGCAACAGATACGCAGTATTTT. Translating gives CASSYRGQKATDTQYF.

The CDR3 spells CASSSHRSVGTEAFF. The CDR3 DNA reads as TGCGCCAGCAGCTCCCACAGGTCGGTGGGTACTGAAGCTTTCTTT. This chain connects TRBV5-1 to TRBJ1-1; the D gene is possibly TRBD1 (5 bases). Trimming took 3 bases from V and 5 from J, leaving 17 bases between them. The CDR3 sequence is 15 residues long. Germline CDR1 SGHRS, CDR2 YFSETQ.

J is TRBJ2-7 and V is TRBV7-2, with D tentatively TRBD1 (5 bases). The CDR3 covers 13 residues. V lost 5 bases to trimming and J lost 2 bases, with 10 bases between them. The V gene's germline CDR1 is SGHTA and CDR2 FQGNSA. CDR3 bases: TGTGCCAGCAGCCCAGGGAACCCCTACGAGCAGTACTTC. Protein sequence: CASSPGNPYEQYF. The whole variable domain, remainder taken from reference TRBV7-2 and TRBJ2-7, is GAGVSQSPSNKVTEKGKDVELRCDPISGHTALYWYRQSLGQGLEFLIYFQGNSAPDKSGLPSDRFSAERTGGSVSTLTIQRTQQEDSAVYLCASSPGNPYEQYFGPGTRLTVT.

This clonotype was recorded many times. This chain uses TRBV4-1 with TRBJ1-5; D call uncertain. V was trimmed by 1 base and J by 1 base, leaving 5 bases between them. This CDR3 has 14 amino acids. CDR1 and CDR2 (germline): MGHRA, YSYEKL. The CDR3 bases are TGCGCCAGCAGCCAAGGCGGCAGCAATCAGCCCCAGCATTTT. As protein: CASSQGGSNQPQHF.

The rearrangement links TRBV14 to TRBJ2-1, with 11 bases identical to TRBD2. CDR1 and CDR2 (germline): SGHDN, FVKESK. The CDR3 runs 14 residues. The ends lost 4 bases at V and 7 bases at J; junction bases unmatched: 3. CDR3 loop: CASSLLAGANEQFF. As DNA, the CDR3 is TGTGCCAGCAGCCTACTAGCGGGAGCAAATGAGCAGTTCTTC.

This clonotype showed up just a few times. The rearrangement links TRBV7-9 to TRBJ1-2; no clear D gene. This CDR3 comprises 14 residues. V was cut by 4 bases and J by 2 bases, with 11 bases left in between. Germline CDR1 and CDR2: SEHNR and FQNEAQ (reference sequence). CDR3 residues: CASSSYTQNYGYTF. CDR3 DNA: TGTGCCAGCAGCTCATACACCCAAAACTATGGCTACACCTTC.

V is TRBV7-9 and J is TRBJ1-5; maybe TRBD1 (6 bases). CDR3 length equals 15 residues. V was pared by 5 bases and J by 1 base, with 12 bases between. From germline, CDR1 is SEHNR and CDR2 FQNEAQ (reference sequence). In DNA, the CDR3 is TGTGCCAGCAGCAAAGGGGGGGGCAGCAATCAGCCCCAGCATTTT. Protein product: CASSKGGGSNQPQHF.

The V and J genes are TRBV7-3 and TRBJ1-2; D is unclear. CDR1 is SGHTA, CDR2 FQGTGA, per germline. CDR3 length: 13 residues. Trimming took off 1 base at V and 4 bases at J, with 7 bases between the two ends. The CDR3 coding sequence is TGTGCCAGCAGCTTAATGAACGGCTATGGCTACACCTTC. This encodes CASSLMNGYGYTF.

This clonotype has just a few counts. The chain couples TRBV5-5 to TRBJ2-5, with 7 bases identical to TRBD1. This CDR3 contains 15 residues. The V gene's germline CDR1 is SGHKS and CDR2 YYEKEE (reference sequence). V lost 3 bases and J lost 1; bases outside the gene matches: 6. The CDR3 sequence is CASSWTGTAQETQYF. CDR3 bases: TGTGCCAGCAGCTGGACCGGGACAGCCCAAGAGACCCAGTACTTC.

V and J are TRBV12-3 or TRBV12-4 and TRBJ2-7; unclear D gene. Trimming shortened V by 5 bases and J by 4 bases, and 9 bases separated the two germline ends. The CDR3 length is 12 residues. The CDR3 DNA reads as TGTGCCAGCAGTCCCCCAGATTACGAGCAGTACTTC. Residues: CASSPPDYEQYF.

This clonotype was observed many times. The V gene is TRBV12-3 or TRBV12-4, the J gene TRBJ2-7; D ambiguous. V lost 8 bases, J lost 1 base, and 12 bases lay in between. CDR3 length: 13 amino acids. CDR3 nucleotide sequence: TGTGCCAGCGGAAAAGTACTTTCCTACGAGCAGTACTTC. Protein product: CASGKVLSYEQYF.

This clonotype was found a few times. The rearrangement joins TRBV29-1 to TRBJ2-1, with 7 bases fitting TRBD2. CDR1 and CDR2 (germline): SQVTM, ANQGSEA. The trim removed 6 bases at V and 4 bases at J, leaving 9 bases unmatched. The CDR3 has 14 residues. The CDR3 region is CSVSRGSDYNEQFF. The DNA of the CDR3 is TGCAGCGTCTCGCGGGGGAGCGATTACAATGAGCAGTTCTTC.

This clonotype was observed a single time. The V call is TRBV6-1, the J call TRBJ1-5, with D possibly being TRBD1 (6 bases). Germline V gene data show CDR1 as MNHNS and CDR2 as SASEGT. V was trimmed by 6 bases and J by 3 bases, leaving 18 bases between them. This CDR3 comprises 16 residues. The CDR3: CASRPPGVGFNQPQHF. Written as DNA, the CDR3 is TGTGCCAGCAGACCTCCAGGGGTTGGCTTCAATCAGCCCCAGCATTTT.

This clonotype was seen only a few times. The chain employs TRBV5-1 and TRBJ2-3, with TRBD2 as a possible D gene (5 bases). The CDR3 is made up of 15 amino acids. V lost 6 bases, J lost 4 bases, and 18 bases lay in between. Germline assignment: CDR1 SGHRS and CDR2 YFSETQ. CDR3 residues: CASTTEGRGSDTQYF. Here the CDR3 DNA reads TGCGCCAGCACCACGGAAGGGCGCGGGTCAGATACGCAGTATTTT.

A few counts support this clonotype. This chain uses TRBV7-2 with TRBJ2-7, with 7 bases fitting TRBD2. Germline V gene sequence: CDR1 SGHTA, CDR2 FQGNSA. This CDR3 is 13 amino acids long. V was clipped by 7 bases and J by 6 bases; unmatched bases: 9. The CDR3 DNA reads as TGTGCCAGCATGCGGCGGGGGTTGGGCGAGCAGTACTTC. This codes for CASMRRGLGEQYF.

The chain is built from TRBV4-1 and TRBJ1-2; D call uncertain. V lost 5 bases to trimming and J lost 5 bases, with 15 bases between them. The CDR3 is made up of 14 amino acids. The germline V gene has CDR1 MGHRA and CDR2 YSYEKL. The CDR3 DNA sequence: TGCGCCAGCAGCTTTACCGTGGAGAGTTATGGCTACACCTTC. Translating gives CASSFTVESYGYTF.

This chain links TRBV5-4 with TRBJ2-7; TRBD2 might be the D (7 bases). CDR1 SGHNT and CDR2 YYREEE come from the germline V gene (reference sequence). CDR3 length: 17 amino acids. Trimming took off 0 bases at V and 2 bases at J, with 18 bases between the two ends. The CDR3 nucleotides are TGTGCCAGCAGCTTGGGAGGCGGGGGCCCCGGAACCTACGAGCAGTACTTC. Protein: CASSLGGGGPGTYEQYF.

This clonotype has more than one count but fewer than ten. The chain joins TRBV5-4 to TRBJ1-2; perhaps TRBD1 as D (6 bases). V gave up 4 bases and J gave up 2 bases, with 9 bases separating them. The CDR3 consists of 13 residues. Germline values: CDR1 SGHNT, CDR2 YYREEE (reference sequence). Here the CDR3 reads CASSMDSNYGYTF. In nucleotides, the CDR3 is TGTGCCAGCAGCATGGACAGCAACTATGGCTACACCTTC.

This rearrangement joins TRBV6-5 to TRBJ2-5; the match to TRBD2 covers 9 bases. V was pared by 5 bases and J by 5 bases, with 12 bases of the junction left unmatched. Germline V lookup: CDR1 MNHEY, CDR2 SVGAGI. The CDR3 is 16 amino acids. The CDR3 region has the DNA TGTGCCAGCAGTCAGATAGCGGGGGCCCCGGGGGAGACCCAGTACTTC. It codes for CASSQIAGAPGETQYF.